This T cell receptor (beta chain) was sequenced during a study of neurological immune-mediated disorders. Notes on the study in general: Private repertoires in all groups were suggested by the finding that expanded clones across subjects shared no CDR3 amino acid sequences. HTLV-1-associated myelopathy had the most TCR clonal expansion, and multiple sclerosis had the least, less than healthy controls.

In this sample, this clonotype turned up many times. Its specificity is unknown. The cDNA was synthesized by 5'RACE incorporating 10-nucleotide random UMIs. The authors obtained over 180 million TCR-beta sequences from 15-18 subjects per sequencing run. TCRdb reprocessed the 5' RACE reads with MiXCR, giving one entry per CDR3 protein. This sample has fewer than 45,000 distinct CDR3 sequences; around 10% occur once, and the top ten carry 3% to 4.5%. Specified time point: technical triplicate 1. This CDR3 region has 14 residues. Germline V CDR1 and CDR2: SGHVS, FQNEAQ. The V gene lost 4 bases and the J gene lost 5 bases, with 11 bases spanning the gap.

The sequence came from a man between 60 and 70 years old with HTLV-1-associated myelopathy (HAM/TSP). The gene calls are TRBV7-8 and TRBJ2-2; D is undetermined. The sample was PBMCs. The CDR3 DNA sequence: TGTGCCAGCAGCTCAAAACTGGGAACCGGGGAGCTGTTTTTT. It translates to CASSSKLGTGELFF.